The entry that follows covers one TCR beta chain sequence. Using its own MiXCR run on the RT-PCR reads, TCRdb lists one record per CDR3 protein. Here the sample spans roughly 620,000 distinct CDR3 sequences, approximately 10% being singletons. Trimming shortened V by 1 base and J by 6 bases, and 15 bases separated the two germline ends. CDR3 length: 14 residues. Germline V gene lookup returns CDR1 SQVTM and CDR2 ANQGSEA. The entry originates in a study of response to subunit inactivated influenza vaccine. These same records also appear under a second study, on T cells expressing NK-cell markers. This second study says: The cDNA for TCR beta came from 5'RACE template switching with UMIs. Within the sequenced cohort of eight donors, seven exhibited HCMV seropositivity and one was seronegative. These clonotypes additionally ranked first within the CD3+CD56-NKG2C+ fraction of a few donors.

V usage is TRBV29-1 and J usage is TRBJ1-2; no reliable D call. The source of this sequence is a man between 45 and 60 years old who received an inactivated influenza vaccine. This specimen was PBMCs from blood, taken on the day of vaccination. The CDR3 loop is CSVEVGLGLDGYTF. DNA of the CDR3: TGCAGCGTTGAAGTGGGATTAGGGCTGGATGGCTACACCTTC.